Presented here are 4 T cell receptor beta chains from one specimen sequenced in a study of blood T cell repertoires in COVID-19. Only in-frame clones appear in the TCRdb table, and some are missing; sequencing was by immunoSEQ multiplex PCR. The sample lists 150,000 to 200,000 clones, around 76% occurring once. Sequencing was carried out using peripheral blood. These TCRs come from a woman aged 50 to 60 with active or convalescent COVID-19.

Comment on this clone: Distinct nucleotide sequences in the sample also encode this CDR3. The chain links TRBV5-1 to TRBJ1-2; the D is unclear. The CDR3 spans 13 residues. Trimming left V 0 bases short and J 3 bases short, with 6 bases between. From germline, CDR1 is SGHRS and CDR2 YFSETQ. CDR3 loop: CASSLGQDYGYTF. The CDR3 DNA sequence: TGCGCCAGCAGCTTGGGGCAAGACTATGGCTACACCTTC.

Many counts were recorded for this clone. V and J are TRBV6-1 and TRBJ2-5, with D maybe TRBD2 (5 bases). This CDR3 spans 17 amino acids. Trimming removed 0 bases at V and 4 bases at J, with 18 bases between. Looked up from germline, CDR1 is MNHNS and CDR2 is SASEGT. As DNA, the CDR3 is TGTGCCAGCAGTGAAGCGCGCGGACTTATGATGGGAGAGACCCAGTACTTC. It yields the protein CASSEARGLMMGETQYF.

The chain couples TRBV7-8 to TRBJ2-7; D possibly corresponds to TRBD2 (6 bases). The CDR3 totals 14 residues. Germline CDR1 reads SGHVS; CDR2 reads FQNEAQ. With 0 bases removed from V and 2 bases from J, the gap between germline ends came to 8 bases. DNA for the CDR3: TGTGCCAGCAGCTTAGCGGAGGGGCCCTACGAGCAGTACTTC. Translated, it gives CASSLAEGPYEQYF.

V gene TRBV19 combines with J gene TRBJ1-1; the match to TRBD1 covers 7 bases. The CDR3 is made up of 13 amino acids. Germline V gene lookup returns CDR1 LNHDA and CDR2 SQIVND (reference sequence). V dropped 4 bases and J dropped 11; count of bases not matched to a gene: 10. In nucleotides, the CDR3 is TGTGCCAGTAGTAGGGGCCCGACAGGGAAGGCTTTCTTT. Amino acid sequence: CASSRGPTGKAFF.